This T cell receptor beta chain was identified during a study of regulatory T cells in long-lasting Graves disease. Overall study findings and caveats: Lower TCR diversity characterized persistent Graves' patients relative to newly diagnosed patients. Those with persistent disease had in common more public clonotypes (approximately 2,500) than new patients (about 970). Preferential use of TRBV28, TRBJ1-2 and TRBJ2-5 was seen in persistent disease.

This clonotype was recorded at least ten times. What it binds is not known. Relying on iRepertoire HTBI primers and Arm-PCR of CDR3 regions, the team built TCR beta libraries. MiXCR, applied by TCRdb to the multiplex PCR reads, yields one record per CDR3 protein. The sample records more than 400,000 distinct CDR3 sequences, around 17% being singletons. Time point reported: newly diagnosed GD, antithyroid drugs for less than 3 months. There was RNA extracted from PBMCs, and the TCR library was made from it. The germline V and J ends were trimmed by 3 bases and 9 bases, with 25 bases remaining between them. This CDR3 contains 17 residues. Germline lookup yields CDR1 SGHRS and CDR2 YFSETQ. These data also formed part of another study, on T cells in Graves' hyperthyroidism and ophthalmopathy. That study adds: Stable hyperthyroidism was told apart from ophthalmopathy by a model built on 13 V-J features.

The rearrangement uses TRBV5-1 and TRBJ2-1, with D perhaps matching TRBD2 (5 bases). The specimen comprised peripheral blood mononuclear cells (PBMCs), sampled at new diagnosis, from a patient treated with antithyroid drugs. The receptor was isolated from a woman aged 25 to 45 with Graves disease. DNA of the CDR3: TGCGCCAGCAGCTCCGGGTCTTGGCTAACAGTAGGGAGTGAGCAGTTCTTC. It yields the protein CASSSGSWLTVGSEQFF.